Listed below are T cell receptor beta chains from one sample, sequenced in a study of T cell responses to AZD1222 COVID-19 vaccine. Clones were sequenced by immunoSEQ multiplex PCR, and TCRdb holds only the in-frame ones, with some missing. In the table there are approximately 210,000 clones, about nine tenths of which are singletons. This specimen was peripheral blood, taken 28 days after the second AZD1222 dose. These receptors all stem from an adult who received the AZD1222 COVID-19 vaccine. CDR3s include the opening cysteine and the closing phenylalanine or tryptophan. D genes are given only for firm matches. For some rows the clone size is stated as once, few or many, or as a class when expanded; others skip it.

j_call v_call d_call clone_size cdr3_aa cdr3_nt
TRBJ2-3 TRBV3-1/TRBV3-2 . . CASSLADTQYF TGTGCCAGCAGCCTGGCAGATACGCAGTATTTT
TRBJ1-5 TRBV24-1 . . CATSDLNQPQHF TGTGCCACCAGTGATTTAAATCAGCCCCAGCATTTT
TRBJ1-4 TRBV30 TRBD1 . CAGTGGNEKLFF TGTGCCGGAACAGGGGGGAATGAAAAACTGTTTTTT
TRBJ1-1 TRBV6-5 . once CASSSTRGRREAFF TGTGCCAGCAGTTCGACTCGGGGCCGCCGGGAAGCTTTCTTT
TRBJ1-6 TRBV5-1 TRBD1 once CASSLGTGYSPLHF TGCGCCAGCAGCCTTGGGACAGGCTATTCACCCCTCCACTTT
TRBJ1-2 TRBV24-1 TRBD1 . CATSETGVDGYTF TGTGCCACCAGTGAGACAGGGGTGGATGGCTACACCTTC
TRBJ2-7 TRBV6-1 . . CASSEGSPYEQYF TGTGCCAGCAGTGAAGGCAGCCCCTACGAGCAGTACTTC
TRBJ1-6 TRBV28 TRBD1 . CASSPTGGTSNSPLHF TGTGCCAGCAGTCCGACAGGGGGTACTAGTAATTCACCCCTCCACTTT
TRBJ2-3 TRBV10-2 . . CASSDGSAPDTQYF TGCGCCAGCAGTGACGGGAGTGCTCCAGATACGCAGTATTTT
TRBJ1-2 TRBV24-1 . . CATSDGGVYGYTF TGTGCCACCAGTGATGGGGGGGTCTATGGCTACACCTTC
TRBJ1-2 TRBV9 . . CASSVGGAGYGYTF TGTGCCAGCAGCGTAGGCGGGGCGGGCTATGGCTACACCTTC
TRBJ1-4 TRBV9 . . CASSVQDGEKLFF TGTGCCAGCAGCGTACAGGACGGTGAAAAACTGTTTTTT